The 25 T cell receptor beta chains given below trace back to one sample, sequenced in a study of identical twins. TCRdb called the 5' RACE reads again in MiXCR, with one record for every CDR3 protein. The repertoire holds 250,000 or so distinct CDR3 sequences, approximately 12% seen once, with roughly 4.2% in the top ten. This sample was also put to use in a study of yellow fever vaccine responses in identical twins.

Sequenced: memory (CD45RO+) T cells sorted from blood. These receptors originate from a woman aged 18 to 35 in good health.

This clonotype was detected ten times or more. The rearrangement uses TRBV12-3 or TRBV12-4 and TRBJ2-3; D gene ambiguous. V shed 7 bases and J shed 1 base, with 12 bases lying between them. There are 14 residues in the CDR3. The CDR3 reads CASTLMRGTDTQYF. The CDR3 region has the DNA TGTGCCAGCACGTTGATGAGAGGCACAGATACGCAGTATTTT.

This clonotype was counted between two and nine times. The rearrangement uses TRBV12-5 and TRBJ2-3; D gene unclear. V was cut by 7 bases and J by 6 bases, with 14 bases left in between. Germline V gives CDR1 LGHNT, CDR2 FRNRAP. The CDR3 runs to 13 residues. CDR3 coding DNA: TGTGCTAGTGCCGGTTTGGTATTGGATACGCAGTATTTT. Its translation: CASAGLVLDTQYF.

The rearrangement links TRBV12-3 or TRBV12-4 to TRBJ2-1; tentatively, D is TRBD2 (6 bases). The CDR3 is made up of 15 amino acids. The V end was cut by 5 bases, the J end by 7 bases, with 18 bases between. The CDR3 loop is CASSRALAERNEQFF. The DNA for the CDR3 is TGTGCCAGCAGTCGCGCCTTAGCGGAAAGGAATGAGCAGTTCTTC.

This clonotype came up a few times. The genes are TRBV3-1 and TRBJ1-6; D might be TRBD1 (6 bases). The V end lost 6 bases, the J end lost 7 bases, and 16 bases lay between the germline ends. The CDR3 has 15 residues. The germline V gene has CDR1 LGHDT and CDR2 YNNKEL (reference sequence). CDR3 in amino acids: CASSFGGQSNSPLHF. In DNA form, the CDR3 reads TGTGCCAGCAGTTTCGGAGGACAGAGCAATTCACCCCTCCACTTT.

This clonotype has more than one count but fewer than ten. The chain recombines TRBV6-2 or TRBV6-3 with TRBJ2-1; 8 bases align to TRBD2. Germline V gives CDR1 MNHEY, CDR2 SVGEGT. The CDR3 totals 15 residues. With V trimmed by 1 base and J by 6 bases, 5 bases remained unmatched. The CDR3 region is CASSYWREVLNEQFF. Here the CDR3 DNA reads TGTGCCAGCAGTTACTGGCGGGAGGTGCTCAATGAGCAGTTCTTC.

The sample holds a few counts of this clonotype. The genes are TRBV20-1 and TRBJ1-5, with 8 bases lining up with TRBD1. Germline values: CDR1 DFQATT, CDR2 SNEGSKA (reference sequence). V lost 2 bases to trimming and J lost 7 bases; unmatched junction nucleotides: 13. The CDR3 length is 16 residues. The CDR3 DNA reads TGCAGTGCTAGAATGGCAGGGGGCTCCACTTGGCAGCCCCAGCATTTT. It translates to CSARMAGGSTWQPQHF.

This clonotype appeared a few times. V usage is TRBV5-1 and J usage is TRBJ2-2; 8 nucleotides line up with TRBD1. In germline, CDR1 is SGHRS, CDR2 YFSETQ. The trim removed 0 bases at V and 5 bases at J, leaving 6 bases unmatched. The CDR3 is 16 residues long. DNA of the CDR3: TGCGCCAGCAGCTTGGGAGGCGGGACAGGAACCGGGGAGCTGTTTTTT. Its translation: CASSLGGGTGTGELFF.

The chain joins TRBV20-1 to TRBJ1-1, with TRBD1 matching over 7 bases. Per germline, CDR1 DFQATT and CDR2 SNEGSKA (reference sequence). The CDR3 is made up of 13 amino acids. CDR3 DNA: TGCAGCGCCGATCGAGGGGGCGTCTCTGAAGCTTTCTTT. Its translation: CSADRGGVSEAFF.

This clonotype was observed a handful of times. The CDR3 spells CAINGGGGTEAFF. DNA of the CDR3: TGTGCCATCAACGGAGGAGGGGGAACTGAAGCTTTCTTT. The rearrangement joins TRBV10-3 to TRBJ1-1, with a possible D match to TRBD1 (6 bases). The CDR3 totals 13 residues. Germline CDR1 is ENHRY and CDR2 is SYGVKD. Between the trimmed V and J ends, which lost 7 bases and 5 bases, there was a span of 14 bases.

The V and J genes are TRBV7-2 and TRBJ2-5; D gene uncertain. Germline assignment: CDR1 SGHTA and CDR2 FQGNSA. The CDR3 contains 13 residues. The V end was cut by 2 bases, the J end by 5 bases, with 9 bases between. CDR3: CASSLSMGETQYF. In nucleotides, the CDR3 is TGTGCCAGCAGCTTAAGTATGGGGGAGACCCAGTACTTC.

This clonotype was seen a handful of times. V is TRBV18 and J is TRBJ1-1; 7 nucleotides align to TRBD1. This CDR3 is built from 14 residues. V was clipped by 2 bases and J by 11 bases; unmatched bases: 11. The germline V gene has CDR1 KGHSH and CDR2 LQKENI. The CDR3 loop reads CASSPYDRAIGAFF. For the CDR3, the DNA is TGTGCCAGCTCACCATATGACAGGGCTATTGGGGCTTTCTTT. Variable domain in full (rest from reference TRBV18 and TRBJ1-1): NAGVMQNPRHLVRRRGQEARLRCSPMKGHSHVYWYRQLPEEGLKFMVYLQKENIIDESGMPKERFSAEFPKEGPSILRIQQVVRGDSAAYFCASSPYDRAIGAFFGQGTRLTVV.

V is TRBV5-4 and J is TRBJ2-3; D uncertain. The CDR3 sequence is 22 residues long. Trimming took 0 bases from V and 2 from J, leaving 31 bases between them. CDR1 and CDR2 (germline): SGHNT, YYREEE (reference sequence). This chain's CDR3 is CASSLGSATDPPNSFDTDTQYF. The CDR3 DNA is TGTGCCAGCAGCTTGGGGTCAGCCACAGACCCGCCCAATAGTTTCGACACAGATACGCAGTATTTT.

The V call is TRBV7-2, the J call TRBJ1-2; D might be TRBD1 (5 bases). With 2 bases removed from V and 1 base from J, the gap between germline ends came to 8 bases. The CDR3 consists of 14 residues. Germline CDR1 SGHTA, CDR2 FQGNSA. The CDR3 reads CASSLHRFNYGYTF. The CDR3 DNA reads as TGTGCCAGCAGCTTACACAGGTTTAACTATGGCTACACCTTC.

Comments on this clonotype: Compared with germline, one end of the junction differs, possibly owing to a read error. The chain links TRBV12-3 or TRBV12-4 to TRBJ2-1, with D possibly being TRBD1 (5 bases). The CDR3 contains 13 residues. CDR3 sequence reads: CASSLQGWNEQSF. The CDR3 DNA sequence: TGTGCCAGCAGTTTGCAGGGTTGGAATGAGCAGTCCTTC.

This clonotype has more than one count but fewer than ten. V and J are TRBV6-2 or TRBV6-3 and TRBJ2-5; 7 positions match TRBD1. The CDR3 runs 15 residues. Per the germline V gene, CDR1 is MNHEY and CDR2 is SVGEGT. Losses at the gene ends were 4 bases for V and 1 base for J; bases not matched to a gene: 6. Here the CDR3 DNA reads TGTGCCAGCAGTTTTAGGACAGGCGGCCAAGAGACCCAGTACTTC. This sequence encodes CASSFRTGGQETQYF.

The table lists this clonotype with many counts. The chain carries TRBV2 and TRBJ2-5; 9 nucleotides align to TRBD2. With V trimmed by 6 bases and J by 5 bases, 10 bases remained unmatched. Germline V gene lookup returns CDR1 SNHLY and CDR2 FYNNEI. The CDR3 has 15 amino acids. The CDR3 bases are TGTGCCAGCAGGTCTAGCGGGACCGCTGGCGAGACCCAGTACTTC. This encodes CASRSSGTAGETQYF.

V gene TRBV15 combines with J gene TRBJ1-4; the D gene is possibly TRBD1 (6 bases). Trimming shortened V by 0 bases and J by 8 bases, and 13 bases separated the two germline ends. The CDR3 covers 15 residues. Germline values: CDR1 LNHNV, CDR2 YYDKDF (reference sequence). The CDR3 DNA sequence: TGTGCCACCAGCAGAGATTACGGGGGGCGAGAAAAACTGTTTTTT. This translates into CATSRDYGGREKLFF.

This sequence joins TRBV6-2 or TRBV6-3 and TRBJ2-1, with D maybe TRBD1 (5 bases). Looked up from germline, CDR1 is MNHEY and CDR2 is SVGEGT. The V gene lost 6 bases and the J gene lost 5 bases, with 17 bases spanning the gap. The CDR3 is made up of 15 amino acids. The CDR3 DNA reads as TGTGCCAGCAGCCGAAGTTTGGGGCCGGACAATGAGCAGTTCTTC. As protein: CASSRSLGPDNEQFF.

This clonotype was seen more than once but under ten times. The rearrangement links TRBV4-3 to TRBJ2-1; 7 bases agree with TRBD1. The CDR3 runs to 17 residues. V gave up 3 bases and J gave up 0 bases; unmatched junction bases: 8. Germline assignment: CDR1 LGHNA and CDR2 YSLEER. The CDR3 loop is CASSQGYRGSSYNEQFF. The CDR3 coding sequence is TGCGCCAGCAGCCAGGGATACAGGGGAAGCTCCTACAATGAGCAGTTCTTC.

The chain uses TRBV11-3 and TRBJ2-5; a possible D gene is TRBD1 (6 bases). The germline V gene encodes CDR1 SGHNT and CDR2 YENEEA. V was trimmed by 1 base and J by 1 base, leaving 13 bases between them. The CDR3 is 16 residues long. CDR3 DNA sequence: TGTGCCAGCAGCTTAGGGGGACACGGAGTCCAAGAGACCCAGTACTTC. Its translation is CASSLGGHGVQETQYF.

J is TRBJ2-2 and V is TRBV29-1; D uncertain. Germline V gene data show CDR1 as SQVTM and CDR2 as ANQGSEA. The CDR3 totals 12 residues. V was trimmed by 3 bases and J by 3 bases, leaving 5 bases between them. As DNA, the CDR3 is TGCAGCGTTGACGCGGACACCGGGGAGCTGTTTTTT. Residues: CSVDADTGELFF.

The sample holds a few counts of this clonotype. V is TRBV2 and J is TRBJ2-4; 7 bases align to TRBD2. After removal of 8 bases from V and 8 bases from J, the junction contained 3 bases not matched to a gene. CDR1 is SNHLY and CDR2 is FYNNEI in the germline V gene. The CDR3 length is 11 residues. The CDR3 sequence: CASGGRDIQYF. The CDR3, as DNA: TGTGCCAGCGGGGGGAGGGACATTCAGTACTTC.

The sample holds many counts of this clonotype. The chain recombines TRBV2 with TRBJ2-1, with D possibly being TRBD2 (5 bases). The germline CDR1 and CDR2 sequences are SNHLY and FYNNEI. V was cut by 6 bases and J by 4 bases, with 13 bases left in between. This CDR3 is 14 amino acids long. The CDR3, as DNA: TGTGCCAGCAGCGGGGATTCTCTATACAATGAGCAGTTCTTC. It encodes CASSGDSLYNEQFF.

The chain carries TRBV2 and TRBJ1-2; D perhaps matches TRBD1 (5 bases). The CDR3 contains 12 residues. The germline gives CDR1 SNHLY, CDR2 FYNNEI. V was clipped by 4 bases and J by 4 bases, with 7 bases between them. CDR3 DNA: TGTGCCAGCAGTGGACAGCTCTATGGCTACACCTTC. It encodes CASSGQLYGYTF.

The V call is TRBV12-5, the J call TRBJ2-1; no clear D. The CDR3 is 14 amino acids. Germline loops: CDR1 LGHNT, CDR2 FRNRAP. Trimming cost V 2 bases and J 5 bases, with 10 bases left between them. The DNA of the CDR3 is TGTGCTAGTGGTTTGCCCGAACTTAACAATGAGCAGTTCTTC. It translates to CASGLPELNNEQFF. The entire variable domain, with the rest obtained from reference TRBV12-5 and TRBJ2-1, is as follows: DARVTQTPRHKVTEMGQEVTMRCQPILGHNTVFWYRQTMMQGLELLAYFRNRAPLDDSGMPKDRFSAEMPDATLATLKIQPSEPRDSAVYFCASGLPELNNEQFFGPGTRLTVL.